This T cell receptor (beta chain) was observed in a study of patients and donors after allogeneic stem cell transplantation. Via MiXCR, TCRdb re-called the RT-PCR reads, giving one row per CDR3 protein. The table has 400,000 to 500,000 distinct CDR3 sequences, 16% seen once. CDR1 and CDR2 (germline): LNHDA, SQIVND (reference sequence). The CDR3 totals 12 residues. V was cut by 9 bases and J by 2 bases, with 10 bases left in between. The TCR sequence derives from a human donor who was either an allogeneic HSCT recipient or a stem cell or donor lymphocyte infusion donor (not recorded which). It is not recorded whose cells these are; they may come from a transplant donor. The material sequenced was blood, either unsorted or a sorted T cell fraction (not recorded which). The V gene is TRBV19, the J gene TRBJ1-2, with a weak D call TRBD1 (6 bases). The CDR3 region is CARPGTNYGYTF. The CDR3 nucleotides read TGTGCCAGACCCGGGACAAACTATGGCTACACCTTC.